The 6 T cell receptor beta chains below come from one sample, sequenced in a study of blood T cell repertoires in COVID-19. Using immunoSEQ multiplex PCR, the repertoire was profiled, and TCRdb retains in-frame clones only, with some absent. Of hundreds of thousands of clones in the sample, roughly nine tenths are singletons; the top ten hold 8% to 9.5%. Sequencing used PBMCs or T cells enriched from blood (not recorded which). Source of these receptors: a woman in her sixties or seventies who had recovered from COVID-19.

This chain connects TRBV10-2 to TRBJ1-3; D is perhaps TRBD1 (6 bases). Trimming left V 5 bases short and J 5 bases short, with 16 bases between. CDR1 and CDR2 from the germline V gene are WSHSY and SAAADI. The CDR3 has 15 residues. The CDR3 loop reads CASSLSGANRNTIYF. CDR3 nucleotides: TGCGCCAGCAGTCTCTCAGGGGCAAACCGAAACACCATATATTTT.

This clone was found a few times. The chain couples TRBV28 to TRBJ1-4; D may be TRBD1 (5 bases). This CDR3 region has 20 residues. V lost 2 bases, J lost 5 bases, and 27 bases lay in between. Germline CDR1 is MDHEN and CDR2 is SYDVKM. The CDR3 protein is CASSLVFRFRKGKGNEKLFF. CDR3 nucleotide sequence: TGTGCCAGCAGTTTAGTTTTTCGGTTTAGGAAGGGAAAGGGGAATGAAAAACTGTTTTTT.

V is TRBV4-1 and J is TRBJ2-2; D unclear. CDR3 size: 14 residues. Trimming took off 4 bases at V and 0 bases at J, with 6 bases between the two ends. Germline V gene data show CDR1 as MGHRA and CDR2 as YSYEKL. CDR3 DNA sequence: TGCGCCAGCAGCCCCCTCGCGAACACCGGGGAGCTGTTTTTT. It is translated as CASSPLANTGELFF.

V and J are TRBV7-2 and TRBJ2-2; 16 bases are a match to TRBD2. The CDR3 contains 18 residues. Germline-derived CDR1 and CDR2 are SGHTA and FQGNSA. The V segment lost 2 bases and the J segment 4 bases; nucleotides outside the gene matches: 4. The CDR3 loop reads CASSLRGLAGGSTGELFF. The CDR3 DNA sequence: TGTGCCAGCAGCTTAAGGGGACTAGCGGGGGGGAGCACCGGGGAGCTGTTTTTT.

This clone was counted a few times. The rearrangement joins TRBV2 to TRBJ2-3; TRBD1 agrees at 7 bases. The CDR3 spans 14 residues. Unmatched junction bases numbered 5, after V lost 8 bases and J lost 0 bases. Germline V CDR1 and CDR2: SNHLY, FYNNEI. The CDR3 bases are TGTGCCAGCCTACAGGGGACAAGCACAGATACGCAGTATTTT. This codes for CASLQGTSTDTQYF.

This clone was counted only a few times. V and J are TRBV27 and TRBJ2-7; D might be TRBD1 (5 bases). This CDR3 contains 13 residues. The germline V and J ends were trimmed by 6 bases and 5 bases, with 14 bases remaining between them. CDR1 MNHEY and CDR2 SMNVEV come from the germline V gene (reference sequence). CDR3 residues: CASSQGYKDEQYF. In nucleotides, the CDR3 is TGTGCCAGCAGCCAGGGTTATAAAGACGAGCAGTACTTC.